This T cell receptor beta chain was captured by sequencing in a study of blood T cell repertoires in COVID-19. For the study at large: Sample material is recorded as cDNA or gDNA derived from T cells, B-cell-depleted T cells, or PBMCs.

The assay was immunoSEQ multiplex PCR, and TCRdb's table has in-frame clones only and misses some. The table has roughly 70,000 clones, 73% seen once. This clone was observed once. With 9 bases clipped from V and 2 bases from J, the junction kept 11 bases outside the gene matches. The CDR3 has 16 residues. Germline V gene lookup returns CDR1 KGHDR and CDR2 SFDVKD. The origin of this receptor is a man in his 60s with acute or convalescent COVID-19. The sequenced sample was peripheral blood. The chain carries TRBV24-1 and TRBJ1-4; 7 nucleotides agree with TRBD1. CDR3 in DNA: TGTGCCACCTTACTAGAAGAGACAGGGACTAATGAAAAACTGTTTTTT. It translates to CATLLEETGTNEKLFF.